What follows describes a single TCR beta chain. The CDR3 end is not reached by the read, which stops 3 residues before it; the germline J gene fills it in. The data belong to a study of Tregs in tolerant kidney transplant recipients. The CDR3 sequence is 15 residues long. J lost 4 bases, V lost 4 bases, and 5 bases had no gene match. The germline CDR1 and CDR2 sequences are SGHTA and FQGNSA. The repertoire was sequenced with immunoSEQ multiplex PCR; TCRdb's copy has only in-frame clones and lacks some. Here the sample table reports 48,000 or so clones. The sequence was obtained from a human donor who received a combined kidney and bone marrow transplant. The chain couples TRBV7-2 to TRBJ2-1, with 9 positions matching TRBD2. This sample comprised CD4+ T cells from blood, obtained before the transplant. The CDR3 is CASSSHSGRYNEQFF. The CDR3 bases that were read are TGTGCCAGCAGCTCCCATAGCGGGAGATACAATGAG.